What follows describes a single T cell receptor (beta chain). This entry belongs to a study of blood T cell repertoires in COVID-19. For the study at large: Spain, Italy and the United States supplied samples that represented acute and convalescent COVID-19. Sample material is recorded as cDNA or gDNA derived from T cells, B-cell-depleted T cells, or PBMCs.

Cohort 3 donors were reported recovered after two negative PCRs, clearance, or symptom resolution. CDR1 SNHLY and CDR2 FYNNEI come from the germline V gene. CDR3 length: 14 amino acids. V was clipped by 11 bases and J by 4 bases, with 17 bases between them. Per the original methods: Amplifying reference gene primers gave estimates of nucleated cell counts. The protocol was immunoSEQ multiplex PCR, while the TCRdb copy is restricted to in-frame clones and leaves out a portion. That table furnishes V, J and clone size, whereas the DNA furnished D and trimming. The table includes some 300,000 clones, about nine tenths detected once.

V is TRBV2 and J is TRBJ1-4, with a tentative D call TRBD1 (5 bases). This receptor was taken from a woman in her thirties or forties who had recovered from COVID-19. The sequenced sample was PBMCs or T cells enriched from blood (not recorded which). CDR3 loop: CAGARRMINEKLFF. The CDR3 coding sequence is TGTGCCGGGGCCCGACGGATGATTAATGAAAAACTGTTTTTT.